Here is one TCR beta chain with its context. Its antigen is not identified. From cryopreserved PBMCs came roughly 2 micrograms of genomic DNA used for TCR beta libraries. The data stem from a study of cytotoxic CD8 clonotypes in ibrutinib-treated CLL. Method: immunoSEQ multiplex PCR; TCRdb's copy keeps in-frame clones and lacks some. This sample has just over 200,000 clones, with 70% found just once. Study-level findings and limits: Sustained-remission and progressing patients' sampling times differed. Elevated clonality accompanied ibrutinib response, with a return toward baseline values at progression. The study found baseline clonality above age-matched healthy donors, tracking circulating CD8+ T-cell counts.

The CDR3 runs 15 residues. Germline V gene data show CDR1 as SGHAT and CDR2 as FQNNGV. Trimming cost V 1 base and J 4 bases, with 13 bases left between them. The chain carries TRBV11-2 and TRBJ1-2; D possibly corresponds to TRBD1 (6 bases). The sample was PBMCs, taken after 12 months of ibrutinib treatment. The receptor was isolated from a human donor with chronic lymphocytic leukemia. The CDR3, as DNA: TGTGCCAGCAGCTTAGTTCCAGGGGAGGTCTATGGCTACACCTTC. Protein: CASSLVPGEVYGYTF.